This is a list of T cell receptor beta chains from one sample in a study of cytomegalovirus exposure and HLA in healthy donors. The assay was immunoSEQ multiplex PCR, and TCRdb's table has in-frame clones only and misses some. The table has more than 75,000 clones, around 76% seen once. Specimen: PBMCs. These receptors were obtained from a woman aged 45-59 years in good health and CMV-seropositive. CDR3s leave out the opening cysteine and the closing phenylalanine or tryptophan. The listing skips clone size in some rows; elsewhere it reads once, few, many or a size class.

v_gene	j_gene	abundance	CDR3aa
TRBV4-1	TRBJ2-5	.	ASSQARSAGQGKQETQY
TRBV15	TRBJ1-2	.	ATSRDVEAGGYT
TRBV5-1	TRBJ2-3	.	ASSVTSFSDTQY
TRBV6-4	TRBJ2-1	.	ASSPSGRHEQF
TRBV30	TRBJ1-2	.	AWSVTNYGYT
TRBV5-6	TRBJ2-1	.	ASSPPSGAYNEQF
TRBV18	TRBJ1-4	.	ASSTGTGLNEKLF
TRBV13	TRBJ2-2	.	ASRRTSGSTGELF
TRBV5-8	TRBJ2-7	.	ASSSREGRSYEQY
TRBV6-6	TRBJ1-3	.	ASSRFPGSGNTIY
TRBV5-4	TRBJ2-3	.	ASSLGAGIGQDTQY
TRBV7-9	TRBJ2-1	.	ASNEPGLAGESYNEQF
TRBV27	TRBJ1-4	.	ASSLFPGGVNEKLF
TRBV7-3	TRBJ2-1	.	ASSLQANNEQF
TRBV2	TRBJ2-1	.	ASSPQAGGYYNEQF
TRBV7-9	TRBJ2-7	few	ASSLGAGAYEQY
TRBV6-6	TRBJ1-2	.	ASSYSSTPGGGYT
TRBV12-5	TRBJ2-7	.	ARTWRQFPYEQY
TRBV29-1	TRBJ1-2	.	SVSQGAYGYT
TRBV7-8	TRBJ2-2	few	ASRIDSGYTGELF
TRBV18	TRBJ1-3	.	ASATGVGNTIY
TRBV28	TRBJ2-1	few	ASSFGGGSYNEQF
TRBV6-1	TRBJ1-4	.	ASSEIVTDQEKLF
TRBV30	TRBJ1-3	.	AWSVLLTHSGNTIY
TRBV5-3	TRBJ2-7	few	ARSICRDRGYEQY
TRBV29-1	TRBJ1-1	.	SVVQGRAF
TRBV5-1	TRBJ2-6	.	ASSFSGDGANVLT
TRBV23-1	TRBJ1-1	.	ASSHHILQKGTEAF
TRBV5-8	TRBJ2-3	.	ASSLEGRERTDTQY
TRBV2	TRBJ2-7	.	ATSRRDRTYEQY
TRBV5-6	TRBJ2-1	.	ASMAGGSGFSNEQF